This T cell receptor beta chain was captured in a study of T cells after yellow fever vaccination. About the research overall: Any fraction with a low cell number was prepared using SMART-Seq v4 Ultra Low Input. Study findings and constraints: Some clonotypes, a small share, were shared between CD4 and CD8 compartments. Abundant clonotypes from the bulk population could have been carried over as contaminants into FACS-sorted repertoires. In post-booster samples, most primary-vaccination clones reappeared (roughly 96% CD4, 88% CD8).

This clonotype has more than one count but fewer than ten. Its antigen is as yet unknown. The CDR3 runs to 14 residues. CDR1 and CDR2 from the germline V gene are MNHEY and SMNVEV (reference sequence). Trimming stripped 5 bases from V and 7 bases from J, with 18 bases between. Each CDR3 protein gets one entry after TCRdb re-called the 5' RACE reads with MiXCR. The sample records roughly 330,000 distinct CDR3 sequences, 6.8% being singletons. The receptor was isolated from a man in his late teens or twenties who received the YFV17D yellow fever vaccine. The material was PBMCs, obtained about 49 days after the first yellow fever vaccination. V and J are TRBV27 and TRBJ2-7, with D possibly being TRBD2 (5 bases). Here the CDR3 reads CASSPQTPTGEQYF. DNA of the CDR3: TGTGCCAGCAGTCCACAGACCCCGACGGGGGAGCAGTACTTC.